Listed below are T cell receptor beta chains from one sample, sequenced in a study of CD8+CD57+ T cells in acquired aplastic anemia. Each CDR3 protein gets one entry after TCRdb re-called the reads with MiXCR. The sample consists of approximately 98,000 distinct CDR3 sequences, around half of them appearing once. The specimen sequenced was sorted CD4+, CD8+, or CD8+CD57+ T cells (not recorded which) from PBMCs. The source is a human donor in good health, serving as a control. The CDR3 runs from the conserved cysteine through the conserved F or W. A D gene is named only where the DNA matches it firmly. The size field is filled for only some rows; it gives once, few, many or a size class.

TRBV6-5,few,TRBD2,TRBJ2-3,CASSYSERGSTDTQYF,TGTGCCAGCAGTTACTCGGAGCGGGGGAGCACAGATACGCAGTATTTT
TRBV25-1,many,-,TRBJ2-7,CASNLGPPGEQYF,TGTGCCAGCAACCTTGGACCCCCTGGCGAGCAGTACTTC
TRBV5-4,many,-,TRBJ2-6,CASSFFSGANVLTF,TGTGCCAGCAGCTTCTTCTCTGGGGCCAACGTCCTGACTTTC
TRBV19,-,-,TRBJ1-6,CASSIGGNSNSPLHF,TGTGCCAGTAGTATTGGGGGAAATTCTAATTCACCCCTCCACTTT
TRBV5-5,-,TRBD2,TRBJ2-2,CASSPEAAGAGELFF,TGTGCCAGCAGCCCCGAAGCGGCGGGAGCCGGGGAGCTGTTTTTT
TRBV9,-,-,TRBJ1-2,CASSALTLDYGHTF,TGTGCCAGCAGCGCCCTGACGTTGGACTATGGCCACACCTTC
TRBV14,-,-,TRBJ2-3,CASSPTVHTGTQYF,TGTGCCAGCAGTCCGACGGTCCACACAGGTACGCAGTATTTT
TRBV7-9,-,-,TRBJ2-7,CASTLNEEQYF,TGTGCCAGCACCCTCAATGAGGAGCAGTACTTC
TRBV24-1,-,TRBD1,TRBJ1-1,CATSGDQDRPYEAFF,TGTGCCACCAGTGGGGATCAGGACAGGCCCTATGAAGCTTTCTTT
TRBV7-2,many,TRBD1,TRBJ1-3,CASSAYGQGASGNTIYF,TGTGCCAGCAGCGCATACGGACAGGGGGCCTCTGGAAACACCATATATTTT
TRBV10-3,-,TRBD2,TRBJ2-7,CAISEYGAGNSYEQYF,TGTGCCATCAGTGAGTACGGAGCGGGGAACTCCTACGAGCAGTACTTC
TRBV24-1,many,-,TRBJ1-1,CATSSGTNTEAFF,TGTGCCACCAGTTCCGGGACCAACACTGAAGCTTTCTTT
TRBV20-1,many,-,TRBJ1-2,CSARDVKGYPNYGYTF,TGCAGTGCTAGAGATGTAAAGGGCTACCCTAACTATGGCTACACCTTC
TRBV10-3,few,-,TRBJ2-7,CAISKEKISYEQYF,TGTGCCATCAGTAAAGAGAAAATATCCTACGAGCAGTACTTC
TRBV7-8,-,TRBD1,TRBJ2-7,CASSPYNRQGMEQHF,TGTGCCAGTAGCCCATATAACCGACAGGGAATGGAGCAGCACTTC
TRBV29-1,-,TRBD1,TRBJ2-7,CSVEWTGREQYF,TGCAGCGTTGAGTGGACAGGCCGCGAGCAGTACTTC
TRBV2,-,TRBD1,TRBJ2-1,CASSQGQGDNEQFF,TGTGCCAGCAGCCAAGGACAGGGGGACAATGAGCAGTTCTTC
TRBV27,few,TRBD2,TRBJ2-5,CASSLAQRGEGQETQYF,TGTGCCAGCAGTTTAGCCCAGCGGGGGGAGGGCCAAGAGACCCAGTACTTC
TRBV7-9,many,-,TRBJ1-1,CASSPSLTEAFF,TGTGCCAGCAGCCCGAGTTTGACTGAAGCTTTCTTT
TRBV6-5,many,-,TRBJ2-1,CASSYSTQGNEQFF,TGTGCCAGCAGTTACTCGACACAGGGTAATGAGCAGTTCTTC
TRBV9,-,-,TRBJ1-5,CASSPGGARNQPQHF,TGTGCCAGCAGCCCAGGAGGGGCACGGAATCAGCCCCAGCATTTT
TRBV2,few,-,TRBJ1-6,CASLIGRGGNSPLHF,TGTGCCAGTCTGATAGGGCGGGGAGGTAATTCACCCCTCCACTTT
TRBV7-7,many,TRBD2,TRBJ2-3,CASSSTSGHTDTQYF,TGTGCTAGCAGCTCCACTAGCGGACACACAGATACGCAGTATTTT
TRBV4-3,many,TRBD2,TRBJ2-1,CASSQERGDSYNEQFF,TGCGCCAGCAGCCAAGAGCGGGGGGATTCCTACAATGAGCAGTTCTTC
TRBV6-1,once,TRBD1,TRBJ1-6,CASSDRTGHNSPLHF,TGTGCCAGCAGTGACCGGACAGGGCATAATTCACCCCTCCACTTT
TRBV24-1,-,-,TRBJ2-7,CATRPVLSTYEQYF,TGTGCCACCAGGCCTGTTTTAAGTACCTACGAGCAGTACTTC
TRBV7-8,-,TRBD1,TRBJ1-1,CASRGTGFEAFF,TGTGCCAGCCGGGGGACAGGGTTTGAAGCTTTCTTT
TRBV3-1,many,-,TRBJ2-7,CASSRWGYEQYF,TGTGCCAGCAGCCGCTGGGGCTACGAGCAGTACTTC
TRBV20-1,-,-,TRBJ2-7,CSAIEQYF,TGCAGTGCGATCGAGCAGTACTTC
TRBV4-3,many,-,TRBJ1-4,CASSQEWLATNEKLFF,TGCGCCAGCAGCCAAGAATGGCTTGCAACTAATGAAAAACTGTTTTTT
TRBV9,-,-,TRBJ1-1,CASSLRGMNTEAFF,TGTGCCAGCAGCTTGCGGGGCATGAACACTGAAGCTTTCTTT
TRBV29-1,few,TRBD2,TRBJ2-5,CSVVRERAQETQYF,TGCAGCGTTGTGCGGGAGCGAGCCCAAGAGACCCAGTACTTC
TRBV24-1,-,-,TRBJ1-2,CATSDRSYGYTF,TGTGCCACCAGTGACCGCAGCTATGGCTACACCTTC
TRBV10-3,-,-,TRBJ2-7,CAIRDNGSFSYEQYF,TGTGCCATCAGGGATAACGGCAGCTTCTCCTACGAGCAGTACTTC
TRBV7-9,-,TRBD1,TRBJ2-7,CASSSSRDRNYEQYF,TGTGCCAGCAGCTCTAGCCGGGACAGGAACTACGAGCAGTACTTC
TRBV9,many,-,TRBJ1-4,CASSRRGGDEKLFF,TGTGCCAGCAGCCGTCGGGGTGGAGATGAAAAACTGTTTTTT
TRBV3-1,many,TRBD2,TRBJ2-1,CASSHSGGKPHSSYNEQFF,TGTGCCAGCAGCCATAGCGGGGGTAAGCCCCACAGCTCCTACAATGAGCAGTTCTTC
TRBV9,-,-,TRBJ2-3,CASSPLEDTQYF,TGTGCCAGCAGCCCGTTGGAAGATACGCAGTATTTT
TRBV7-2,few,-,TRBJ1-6,CASSLNRDPSSYNSPLHF,TGTGCCAGCAGCTTAAACCGAGACCCAAGCTCCTATAATTCACCCCTCCACTTT
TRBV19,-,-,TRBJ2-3,CASSRGAWGTDTQYF,TGTGCCAGTAGTAGAGGGGCCTGGGGCACAGATACGCAGTATTTT
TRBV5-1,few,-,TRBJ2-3,CASSLANWAGGTDTRYF,-
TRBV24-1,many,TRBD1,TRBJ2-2,CATSQATGSDTGELFF,TGTGCCACCAGCCAGGCGACAGGGAGCGACACCGGGGAGCTGTTTTTT